This T cell receptor beta chain derives from a study of CD8 T cells in Susac syndrome. The CDR3 is 12 residues long. CDR1 is MNHEY, CDR2 SMNVEV, per germline (reference sequence). V lost 6 bases and J 10 bases, leaving 10 bases between the germline ends. Sequencing of TCR beta was performed on blood CD8+ T cells and on blood CD4+ T cells. The control participants were healthy donors, and these controls were matched with respect to both age and sex. RNA was extracted with the RNeasy kit, and a quantity of roughly 0.45 to 1 ug was reverse transcribed using random hexamers. The immunoSEQ assay covered 54 Vbeta and 13 Jbeta segments for CDR3. TCRdb redid the calling of the immunoSEQ multiplex PCR reads with MiXCR, one entry per CDR3 protein. The data show more than 120,000 distinct CDR3 sequences, with roughly 94% seen just once and 0.084% held by the top ten.

The rearrangement links TRBV27 to TRBJ1-6, with a tentative D call TRBD1 (5 bases). The TCR comes from a human donor in good health. Sequenced input: CD4+ T cells from PBMCs. This CDR3 is CASRRGDSPLHF. CDR3 nucleotide sequence: TGTGCCAGCAGGAGAGGGGACTCACCCCTCCACTTT.